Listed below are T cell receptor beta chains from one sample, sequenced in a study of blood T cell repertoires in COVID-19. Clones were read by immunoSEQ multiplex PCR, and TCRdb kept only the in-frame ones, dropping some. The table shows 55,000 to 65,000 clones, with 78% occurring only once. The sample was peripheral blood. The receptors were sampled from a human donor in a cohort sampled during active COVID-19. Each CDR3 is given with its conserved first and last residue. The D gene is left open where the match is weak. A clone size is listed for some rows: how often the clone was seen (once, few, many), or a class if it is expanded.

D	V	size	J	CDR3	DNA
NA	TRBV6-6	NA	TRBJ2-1	CASSYSSGNEQFF	TGTGCCAGCAGTTACTCTTCGGGGAATGAGCAGTTCTTC
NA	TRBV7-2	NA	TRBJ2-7	CASSFVDFEQYF	TGTGCCAGCAGCTTTGTGGACTTCGAACAGTACTTC
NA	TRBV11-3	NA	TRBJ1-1	CASSRGAGQAFF	TGTGCCAGCAGCAGAGGGGCGGGGCAGGCTTTCTTT
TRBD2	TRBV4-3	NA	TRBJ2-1	CASSRERGGYEQFF	TGCGCCAGCAGCCGGGAGCGGGGGGGATATGAGCAGTTCTTC
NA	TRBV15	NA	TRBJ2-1	CATSSSYGEWNEQFF	TGTGCCACCAGCAGCTCGTACGGGGAGTGGAATGAGCAGTTCTTC
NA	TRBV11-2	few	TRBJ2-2	CASSFSVGNTGELFF	TGTGCCAGCAGCTTTAGTGTCGGGAACACCGGGGAGCTGTTTTTT
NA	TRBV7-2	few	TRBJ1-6	CASSQGNYNSPLHF	TGTGCCAGCAGTCAGGGCAACTATAATTCACCCCTCCACTTT
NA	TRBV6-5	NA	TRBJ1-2	CASSYGGAGGYTF	TGTGCCAGCAGTTACGGGGGCGCGGGTGGCTACACCTTC
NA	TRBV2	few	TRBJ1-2	CASSATTVITYGYTF	TGTGCCAGCAGTGCAACTACCGTCATTACCTATGGCTACACCTTC
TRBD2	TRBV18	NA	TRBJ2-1	CASSSRGGNEQFF	TGTGCCAGCTCATCACGGGGGGGCAATGAGCAGTTCTTC
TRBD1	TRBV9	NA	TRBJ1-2	CASSSGRGNYGYTF	TGTGCCAGCAGCTCAGGCAGGGGGAACTATGGCTACACCTTC
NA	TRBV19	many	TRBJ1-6	CASRQGSSYNSPLHF	TGTGCCAGTAGGCAAGGGAGCTCCTATAATTCACCCCTCCACTTT
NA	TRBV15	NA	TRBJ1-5	CATSEGHSGAKGQPQHF	TGTGCCACCAGCGAGGGACACAGTGGCGCAAAGGGCCAGCCCCAGCATTTT
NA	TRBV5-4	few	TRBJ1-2	CASSWETGTGYTF	TGTGCCAGCAGCTGGGAAACAGGGACGGGCTACACCTTC
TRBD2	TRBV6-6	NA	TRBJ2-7	CASEAGGFHEQYF	TGTGCCAGTGAAGCGGGAGGTTTCCACGAGCAGTACTTC
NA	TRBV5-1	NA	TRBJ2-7	CASSLPTGQQLPEQYF	TGCGCCAGCAGCCTCCCAACCGGACAGCAGTTACCCGAGCAGTACTTC
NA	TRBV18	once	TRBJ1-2	CASSPGQTNYGYTF	TGTGCCAGCTCACCAGGACAAACTAACTATGGCTACACCTTC
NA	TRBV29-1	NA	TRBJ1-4	CSVAPANEKLFF	TGCAGCGTTGCCCCCGCTAATGAAAAACTGTTTTTT
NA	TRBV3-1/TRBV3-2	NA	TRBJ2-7	CASTSSRDEQYF	TGTGCCAGCACCTCGAGTCGGGACGAGCAGTACTTC
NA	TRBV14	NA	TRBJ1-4	CASSPYRGTTNEKLFF	TGTGCCAGCAGTCCCTATCGGGGAACAACTAATGAAAAACTGTTTTTT
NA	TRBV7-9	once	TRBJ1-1	CASSWGTGLPEAFF	TGTGCCAGCAGCTGGGGAACAGGGCTACCTGAAGCTTTCTTT
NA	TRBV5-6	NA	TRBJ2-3	CASSFTGADTQYF	TGTGCCAGCAGCTTTACCGGGGCAGATACGCAGTATTTT
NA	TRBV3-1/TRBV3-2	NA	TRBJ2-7	CASSPGQSYEQYF	TGTGCCAGCAGCCCAGGACAGTCCTACGAGCAGTACTTC
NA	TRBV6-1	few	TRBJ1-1	CASSDMGQPNTEAFF	TGTGCCAGCAGTGACATGGGGCAGCCGAACACTGAAGCTTTCTTT
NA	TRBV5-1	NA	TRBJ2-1	CASSGTGPADEQFF	TGCGCCAGCAGCGGGACTGGTCCGGCAGATGAGCAGTTCTTC
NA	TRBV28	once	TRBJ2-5	CASSRTAAQETQYF	TGTGCCAGCAGCAGGACAGCGGCCCAAGAGACCCAGTACTTC
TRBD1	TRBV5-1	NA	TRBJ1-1	CASSLGSGTGDTEAFF	TGCGCCAGCAGCTTGGGCTCCGGGACAGGGGACACTGAAGCTTTCTTT
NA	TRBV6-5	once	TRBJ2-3	CASGYREPTDTQYF	TGTGCCAGCGGGTACAGGGAACCCACAGATACGCAGTATTTT
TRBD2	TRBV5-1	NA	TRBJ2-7	CASSPGTSGSFPYEQYF	TGCGCCAGCAGCCCGGGGACTAGCGGGAGTTTCCCCTACGAGCAGTACTTC
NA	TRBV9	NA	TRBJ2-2	CASRETGFEAGELFF	TGTGCCAGCAGGGAAACAGGGTTTGAGGCCGGGGAGCTGTTTTTT
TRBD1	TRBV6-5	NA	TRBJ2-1	CASSRQGENNEQFF	TGTGCCAGCAGCCGACAGGGGGAGAACAATGAGCAGTTCTTC
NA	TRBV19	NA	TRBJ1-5	CASSLSSVVTQPQHF	TGTGCCAGTAGTCTTTCCTCGGTGGTCACTCAGCCCCAGCATTTT
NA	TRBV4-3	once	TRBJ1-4	CASSRMTVSRDEKLFF	TGCGCCAGCAGCCGGATGACAGTGAGTAGAGACGAAAAACTGTTTTTT
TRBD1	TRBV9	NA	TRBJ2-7	CASSPMTGSHEQYF	TGTGCCAGCAGCCCTATGACAGGGAGCCACGAGCAGTACTTC
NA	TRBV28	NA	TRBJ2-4	CASSHSWDGREYF	TGTGCCAGCAGCCACAGTTGGGACGGGAGAGAGTACTTC
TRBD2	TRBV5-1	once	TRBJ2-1	CASSEKGLAGNEQFF	TGCGCCAGCAGCGAGAAGGGACTAGCGGGCAATGAGCAGTTCTTC
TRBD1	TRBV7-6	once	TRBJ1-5	CASSLVTGSNQPQHF	TGTGCCAGCAGCTTAGTGACAGGGAGCAATCAGCCCCAGCATTTT
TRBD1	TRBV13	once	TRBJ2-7	CASSPGQGVSYEQYF	TGTGCCAGCAGCCCAGGACAGGGGGTTTCCTACGAGCAGTACTTC
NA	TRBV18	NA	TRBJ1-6	CASSPPGGDNSPLHF	TGTGCCAGCTCCCCCCCCGGAGGAGATAATTCACCCCTCCACTTT
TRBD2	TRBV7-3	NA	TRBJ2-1	CASSSGSRSGDEQFF	TGTGCCAGCAGCTCCGGTTCGAGGAGCGGGGATGAGCAGTTCTTC
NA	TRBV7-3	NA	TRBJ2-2	CASSPTSFAGELFF	TGTGCCAGCAGCCCCACTAGTTTCGCCGGGGAGCTGTTTTTT
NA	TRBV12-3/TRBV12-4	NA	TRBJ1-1	CASSTGRFTEAFF	TGTGCCAGCAGCACGGGGAGATTCACTGAAGCTTTCTTT
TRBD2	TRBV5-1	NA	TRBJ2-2	CASSLRTSGSGGELFF	TGCGCCAGCAGCTTGCGGACTAGCGGGAGTGGCGGGGAGCTGTTTTTT
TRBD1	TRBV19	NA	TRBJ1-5	CASSKTGYSNQPQHF	TGTGCCAGTAGTAAGACAGGGTATAGCAATCAGCCCCAGCATTTT
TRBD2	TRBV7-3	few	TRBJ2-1	CASSLPGLAVEFWFF	TGTGCCAGCAGCTTACCCGGACTAGCGGTAGAATTTTGGTTCTTC
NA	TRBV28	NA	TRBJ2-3	CASSSWGTSTDTQYF	TGTGCCAGCAGCTCTTGGGGGACTAGCACAGATACGCAGTATTTT
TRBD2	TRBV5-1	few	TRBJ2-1	CASSTVGLAGGPTLYNEQFF	TGCGCCAGCAGCACGGTGGGACTAGCGGGAGGGCCGACTCTCTACAATGAGCAGTTCTTC
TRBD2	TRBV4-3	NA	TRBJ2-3	CASSQGTRNTDTQYF	TGCGCCAGCAGCCAAGGGACTAGGAACACAGATACGCAGTATTTT
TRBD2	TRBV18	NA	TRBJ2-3	CASSAGGSADTQYF	TGTGCCAGCTCCGCGGGGGGCTCTGCAGATACGCAGTATTTT
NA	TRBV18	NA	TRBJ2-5	CASSPMQETQYF	TGTGCCAGCTCACCAATGCAGGAGACCCAGTACTTC
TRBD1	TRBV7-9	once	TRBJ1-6	CASSLAPQGEIRNSPLHF	TGTGCCAGCAGCTTAGCCCCCCAGGGGGAAATAAGGAATTCACCCCTCCACTTT
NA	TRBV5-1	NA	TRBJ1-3	CASSSRPSGSGNTIYF	TGCGCCAGCAGCTCACGGCCCTCCGGGTCTGGAAACACCATATATTTT
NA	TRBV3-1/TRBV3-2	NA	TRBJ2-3	CASSQDPTHSTDTQYF	TGTGCCAGCAGCCAAGACCCAACACATAGCACAGATACGCAGTATTTT
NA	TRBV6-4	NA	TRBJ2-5	CAISTGLGPETQYF	TGTGCCATTAGTACAGGGCTGGGTCCAGAGACCCAGTACTTC
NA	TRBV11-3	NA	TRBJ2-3	CASSSWGADTQYF	TGTGCCAGCAGCTCTTGGGGGGCAGATACGCAGTATTTT